A single sample is the source of the 10 T cell receptor beta chains below, sequenced in a study of T cells in localized non-small cell lung cancer. Sequencing used immunoSEQ multiplex PCR; TCRdb keeps in-frame clones, though not all of them. The sample contains around 30,000 clones, around 80% of which appear only once. Sequences were derived from peripheral blood, sampled before any cancer treatment. The receptors were sampled from a male donor at least 60 years old with stage II squamous cell lung carcinoma.

In its sample, this clone was seen a few times. A much larger clone differs by one base, so this may be a read error. Different DNA sequences within this sample yield the same CDR3. This chain uses TRBV11-2 with TRBJ2-4; no clear D. The germline V gene encodes CDR1 SGHAT and CDR2 FQNNGV. The V gene lost 0 bases and the J gene lost 3 bases, with 0 bases spanning the gap. The CDR3 length is 12 residues. Here the CDR3 DNA reads TGTGCCAGCAGCTTAGACAAAAACATTCAGTACTTC. Its translation is CASSLDKNIQYF.

V gene TRBV9 combines with J gene TRBJ2-7, with TRBD1 identical over 9 bases. The germline CDR1 and CDR2 sequences are SGDLS and YYNGEE. Unmatched junction bases numbered 7, after V lost 3 bases and J lost 3 bases. This CDR3 region has 15 residues. CDR3 DNA sequence: TGTGCCAGCAGCGAGGGGGGGACAGGGTACTACGAGCAGTACTTC. Translation gives CASSEGGTGYYEQYF. Together with reference TRBV9 and TRBJ2-7, the CDR3 gives the full variable domain: DSGVTQTPKHLITATGQRVTLRCSPRSGDLSVYWYQQSLDQGLQFLIQYYNGEERAKGNILERFSAQQFPDLHSELNLSSLELGDSALYFCASSEGGTGYYEQYFGPGTRLTVT.

The chain combines TRBV28 with TRBJ1-5, with 7 nucleotides matching TRBD1. This CDR3 is built from 17 residues. Unmatched junction bases numbered 9, after V lost 3 bases and J lost 1 base. Per the germline V gene, CDR1 is MDHEN and CDR2 is SYDVKM. CDR3 sequence (DNA): TGTGCCAGCAGTTTTCAACAGGGGACGAGGAGCAATCAGCCCCAGCATTTT. Translating gives CASSFQQGTRSNQPQHF.

The rearrangement joins TRBV7-9 to TRBJ2-1; tentative D call: TRBD1 (6 bases). The CDR3 is 12 residues long. V was trimmed by 5 bases and J by 10 bases, leaving 12 bases between them. CDR1 SEHNR and CDR2 FQNEAQ come from the germline V gene (reference sequence). The CDR3 region is CASSLTGQEQFF. The CDR3 DNA is TGTGCCAGCAGCCTAACAGGACAGGAGCAGTTCTTC.

The chain links TRBV7-2 to TRBJ1-4; 9 nucleotides agree with TRBD1. CDR3 length: 15 amino acids. Germline V gene sequence: CDR1 SGHTA, CDR2 FQGNSA. V lost 4 bases to trimming and J lost 4 bases; unmatched junction nucleotides: 4. The CDR3 loop reads CASSSGTGLNEKLFF. CDR3 nucleotides: TGTGCCAGCAGCTCGGGGACAGGGCTTAATGAAAAACTGTTTTTT.

The chain employs TRBV27 and TRBJ1-1; D call uncertain. The CDR3 totals 14 residues. Germline V lookup: CDR1 MNHEY, CDR2 SMNVEV (reference sequence). V lost 6 bases to trimming and J lost 2 bases, with 13 bases between them. CDR3 DNA: TGTGCCAGCAGGCCCTGGACTGCCAACACTGAAGCTTTCTTT. As protein: CASRPWTANTEAFF.

V gene TRBV6-1 combines with J gene TRBJ1-4, with D possibly TRBD1 on 6 matching bases. The CDR3 runs 13 residues. CDR1 and CDR2 (germline): MNHNS, SASEGT. Trimming shortened V by 5 bases and J by 15 bases, and 19 bases separated the two germline ends. Here the CDR3 DNA reads TGTGCCAGCAGTTCCGGACAGTTCGCAAAGGTGTTTTTT. This gives the protein CASSSGQFAKVFF.

This clone was observed a few times. The chain recombines TRBV27 with TRBJ2-1; TRBD2 aligns across 10 bases. Germline V gives CDR1 MNHEY, CDR2 SMNVEV (reference sequence). The CDR3 consists of 14 residues. The V segment lost 3 bases and the J segment 7 bases; nucleotides outside the gene matches: 3. The CDR3 DNA reads TGTGCCAGCAGTTTGGCGGGACTAGCGAATGAGCAGTTCTTC. Amino acid sequence: CASSLAGLANEQFF.

CDR3 nucleotides: TGTGCCAGCAGTGGGCTAGCGGGAGTTGACACCGGGGAGCTGTTTTTT. Translation: CASSGLAGVDTGELFF. The chain couples TRBV2 to TRBJ2-2, with 10 bases aligning to TRBD2. The V gene end was trimmed by 4 bases and the J gene end by 3 bases; junction bases not matched to a gene: 5. Germline V CDR1 and CDR2: SNHLY, FYNNEI. CDR3 size: 16 residues.

This clone came up a few times. V usage is TRBV19 and J usage is TRBJ1-1; TRBD1 aligns across 7 bases. V trimming: 6 bases; J trimming: 1 base; junction bases outside the gene matches: 17. CDR3 length: 18 amino acids. In germline, CDR1 is LNHDA, CDR2 SQIVND (reference sequence). CDR3: CASSQWWPRGTANTEAFF. CDR3 coding DNA: TGTGCCAGTAGCCAATGGTGGCCCAGGGGGACAGCGAACACTGAAGCTTTCTTT.